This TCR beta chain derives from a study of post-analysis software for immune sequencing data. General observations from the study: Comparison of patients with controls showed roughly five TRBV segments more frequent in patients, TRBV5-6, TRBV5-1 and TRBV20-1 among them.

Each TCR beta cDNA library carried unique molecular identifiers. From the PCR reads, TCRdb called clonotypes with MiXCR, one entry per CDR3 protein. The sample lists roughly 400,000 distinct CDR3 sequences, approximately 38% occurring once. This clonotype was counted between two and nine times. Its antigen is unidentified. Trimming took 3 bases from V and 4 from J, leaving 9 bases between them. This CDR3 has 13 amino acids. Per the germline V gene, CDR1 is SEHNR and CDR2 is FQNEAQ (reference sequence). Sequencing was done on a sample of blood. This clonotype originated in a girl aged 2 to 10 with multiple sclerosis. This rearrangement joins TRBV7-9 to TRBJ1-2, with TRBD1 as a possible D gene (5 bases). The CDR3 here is CASSFKGSYGYTF. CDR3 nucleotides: TGTGCCAGCAGCTTCAAGGGGTCCTATGGCTACACCTTC. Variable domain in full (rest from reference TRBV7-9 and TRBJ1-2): DTGVSQNPRHKITKRGQNVTFRCDPISEHNRLYWYRQTLGQGPEFLTYFQNEAQLEKSRLLSDRFSAERPKGSFSTLEIQRTEQGDSAMYLCASSFKGSYGYTFGSGTRLTVV.